These T cell receptor beta chains were read from a single sample in a study of shared clonotypes between healthy human individuals. The data were produced by immunoSEQ multiplex PCR, yet TCRdb's version contains in-frame clones alone and is incomplete. Found here are around 2,000,000 clones, about 95% of them singletons; the top ten hold approximately 1%. Source material: naive CD8+ T cells sorted from blood. These receptors were collected from a man between 18 and 29 years old in good health. CDR3s include the opening cysteine and the closing phenylalanine or tryptophan. The D gene is left open where the match is weak. The size of a clone is reported for some rows only, either as once, few or many, or as a class for expanded clones.

clone_size j_call v_call d_call cdr3_nt cdr3_aa
NA TRBJ2-7 TRBV4-1 NA TGCGCCAGCAGCCAATTGGCAGGTGGGACCTACGAGCAGTACTTC CASSQLAGGTYEQYF
NA TRBJ2-6 TRBV5-1 TRBD1 TGCGCCAGCAGCTTGGCCGGGACAGGGTTATTAGGGACCAACGTCCTGACTTTC CASSLAGTGLLGTNVLTF
once TRBJ2-7 TRBV5-6 TRBD2 TGTGCCAGCAGCGGCAGCGGGAGAGTCTACGAGCAGTACTTC CASSGSGRVYEQYF
NA TRBJ2-7 TRBV19 TRBD1 TGTGCCAGTAAGGCAGGGACAGGGTTTTCCTACGAGCAGTACTTC CASKAGTGFSYEQYF
NA TRBJ2-7 TRBV10-2 NA TGCGCCAGCAGTGAGTCCACGTACGAGCAGTACTTC CASSESTYEQYF
few TRBJ2-7 TRBV6-1 NA TGTGCCAGCAGTGAAGTTGGTAGCAGTGGGGTAGCAGGTCGAGGGGGCTTC CASSEVGSSGVAGRGGF
NA TRBJ2-7 TRBV9 NA TGTGCCAGCAGCGTAGCTGGGTCCTACGAGCAGTACTTC CASSVAGSYEQYF
NA TRBJ1-6 TRBV5-1 NA TGCGCCAGCAGCTGGGACGGCAGGGCTAATTCACCCCTCCACTTT CASSWDGRANSPLHF
NA TRBJ1-5 TRBV6-5 TRBD1 TGTGCCAGCAGTTACGGGCAGGGGGCCAATCAGCCCCAGCATTTT CASSYGQGANQPQHF
NA TRBJ2-1 TRBV9 NA TGTGCCAGCAGCCTTGGGAGGTACAATGAGCAGTTCTTC CASSLGRYNEQFF
once TRBJ2-2 TRBV4-1 NA TGCGCCAGCAGCCAAGATTCGGCGTCTACCCTGAACACCGGGGAGCTGTTTTTT CASSQDSASTLNTGELFF
NA TRBJ2-7 TRBV7-2 NA TGTGCCAGCAGGCAAAACATCGACTCCTACGAGCAGTACTTC CASRQNIDSYEQYF
NA TRBJ1-2 TRBV27 NA TGTGCCAGCAGCCCTACCCCTTTAGGTCTTATGGGCTACACCTTC CASSPTPLGLMGYTF
NA TRBJ2-1 TRBV7-6 NA TGTGCCAGCAGCTTAGTTCCGGGCACTAGTCCAGACAATGAGCAGTTCTTC CASSLVPGTSPDNEQFF
NA TRBJ2-7 TRBV7-9 TRBD2 TGTGCCAGCAGCCCCGCGGGAGGTCTCTACGAGCAGTACTTC CASSPAGGLYEQYF
NA TRBJ2-1 TRBV5-1 TRBD1 TGCGCCAGCAGCTTGGACGGACAGGATCACTACAATGAGCAGTTCTTC CASSLDGQDHYNEQFF
NA TRBJ2-7 TRBV25-1 NA TGTGCCAGCAGTGTCGACAGGAACTCCTACGAGCAGTACTTC CASSVDRNSYEQYF
NA TRBJ2-2 TRBV28 TRBD2 TGTGCCAGCAGTTTATTGACTAGCGGGGTGAACACCGGGGAGCTGTTTTTT CASSLLTSGVNTGELFF
NA TRBJ2-7 TRBV4-1 TRBD2 TGCGCCAGCAGCCACGCCCAGGGAGGGCTCATTTCCTACGAGCAGTACTTC CASSHAQGGLISYEQYF
NA TRBJ2-3 TRBV15 NA TGTGCCACCAGCAGAGACCTCACAGATACGCAGTATTTT CATSRDLTDTQYF
NA TRBJ2-3 TRBV2 NA TGTGCCAGCAGTGAAGATGCGGGGACAGATACGCAGTATTTT CASSEDAGTDTQYF
NA TRBJ1-2 TRBV6-5 TRBD1 TGTGCCAGCAGTTACTCGACAGGGGAGAAGGGCTATGGCTACACCTTC CASSYSTGEKGYGYTF
NA TRBJ2-7 TRBV6-5 TRBD2 TGTGCCAGCAGTCCCCTCAGCGGGGACGAGCAGTACTTC CASSPLSGDEQYF
NA TRBJ2-5 TRBV2 NA TGTGCCACCTTTGTGGGCGGCCAAGAGACCCAGTACTTC CATFVGGQETQYF
NA TRBJ1-1 TRBV29-1 NA TGCAGCGTTGAAGACAACAGGCGTGAAGCTTTCTTT CSVEDNRREAFF
NA TRBJ2-7 TRBV5-6 NA TGTGCCAGCAGCCTCCAGGGTCCCTCGGAGGAGCAGTACTTC CASSLQGPSEEQYF
NA TRBJ2-7 TRBV5-6 NA TGTGCCAGCAGCTTGTCGAGTGCTTCCTACGAGCAGTACTTC CASSLSSASYEQYF
NA TRBJ2-7 TRBV28 NA TGTGCCAGCAGTTTATCTGGCAGCTCCTACGAGCAGTACTTC CASSLSGSSYEQYF
NA TRBJ2-1 TRBV6-6 TRBD1 TGTGCCAGCAGTTACTCGGGACAGCCCTACAATGAGCAGTTCTTC CASSYSGQPYNEQFF
NA TRBJ2-7 TRBV12-2 NA TGTGCAAGTCGCTTAAGGTCCAGGGACTCCTACGAGCAGTACTTC CASRLRSRDSYEQYF
NA TRBJ2-1 TRBV4-2 TRBD2 TGTGCCAGCAGCCAGGGACTAGCGGGGCCCGTGCTCTTC CASSQGLAGPVLF
NA TRBJ1-4 TRBV2 NA TGTGCCAGCAGTGATCAGGGGAAGGGAACTAATGAAAAACTGTTTTTT CASSDQGKGTNEKLFF
NA TRBJ2-5 TRBV4-3 TRBD2 TGCGCCAGCAGCCAAGATAGCGGGAGGGCCAGTCGGGAGACCCAGTACTTC CASSQDSGRASRETQYF
NA TRBJ2-2 TRBV12-1 NA TGTGCCAGCAGATATTTAGGCTCGGGAAAAGGGAACACCGGGGAGCTGTTTTTT CASRYLGSGKGNTGELFF
NA TRBJ1-2 TRBV6-5 TRBD1 TGTGCCAGCAGACAAGACAGGGCGGGGTATGGCTACACCTTC CASRQDRAGYGYTF
NA TRBJ1-5 TRBV28 NA TGTGCCAGCAGTTCCTCGACAGGAACCCTTAGCAATCAGCCCCAGCATTTT CASSSSTGTLSNQPQHF
NA TRBJ2-7 TRBV19 NA TGTGCCAGTAGGGAAGGACAGTCCTACGAGCAGTACTTC CASREGQSYEQYF
NA TRBJ2-1 TRBV6-5 NA TGTGCCAGCAGTGCCGGGACGTGGGCCTACAATGAGCAGTTCTTC CASSAGTWAYNEQFF
NA TRBJ1-5 TRBV19 NA TGTGCCAGCCACCAAGGCAGTCACAATCAGCCCCAGCATTTT CASHQGSHNQPQHF
NA TRBJ1-2 TRBV19 TRBD1 TGTGCCAGTAGTACCTCTGGACAGGGTGATGGCTACACCTTC CASSTSGQGDGYTF